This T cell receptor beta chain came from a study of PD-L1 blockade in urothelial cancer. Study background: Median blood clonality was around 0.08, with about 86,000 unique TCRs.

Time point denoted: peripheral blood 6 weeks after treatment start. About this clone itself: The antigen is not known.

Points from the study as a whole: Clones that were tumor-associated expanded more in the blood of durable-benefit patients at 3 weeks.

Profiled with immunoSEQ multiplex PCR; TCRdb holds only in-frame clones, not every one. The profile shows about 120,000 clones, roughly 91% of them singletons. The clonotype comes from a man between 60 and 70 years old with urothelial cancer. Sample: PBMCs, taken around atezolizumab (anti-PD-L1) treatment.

CDR3 region: CASSTPWGDQPQHF. As DNA, the CDR3 is TGTGCCAGTAGTACACCATGGGGGGATCAGCCCCAGCATTTT. The genes are TRBV19 and TRBJ1-5; weak D call: TRBD1 (5 bases). The V gene lost 4 bases and the J gene lost 5 bases, with 12 bases spanning the gap. The CDR3 consists of 14 residues. Germline V gives CDR1 LNHDA, CDR2 SQIVND (reference sequence). Drawing the rest from reference TRBV19 and TRBJ1-5, the complete variable domain is DGGITQSPKYLFRKEGQNVTLSCEQNLNHDAMYWYRQDPGQGLRLIYYSQIVNDFQKGDIAEGYSVSREKKESFPLTVTSAQKNPTAFYLCASSTPWGDQPQHFGDGTRLSIL.